This passage covers 25 T cell receptor beta chains from one sample sequenced in a study of spatial heterogeneity in lung cancer. Regarding the study as a whole: In tumors, expanded intratumoral alpha and beta TCR counts tracked mutation counts.

TCRdb ran MiXCR on the 5' RACE reads and lists one entry per CDR3 protein. Of fewer than 15,000 distinct CDR3 sequences listed, roughly 7% are singletons. Their target antigens are unknown. Time point meaning: sample taken at primary tumor resection. The sequenced sample was lung tumor tissue, obtained at surgery. The receptors here all came from a female donor with early-stage non-small cell lung cancer.

At least ten counts were recorded for this clonotype. The CDR3: CSVEDPFNHYNEQFF. In nucleotides, the CDR3 is TGCAGCGTTGAAGACCCGTTCAATCATTACAATGAGCAGTTCTTC. The chain employs TRBV29-1 and TRBJ2-1; no clear D gene. The CDR3 consists of 15 residues. Germline V CDR1 and CDR2: SQVTM, ANQGSEA. The V end lost 0 bases, the J end lost 4 bases, and 13 bases lay between the germline ends.

This clonotype was seen a handful of times. This chain joins TRBV4-3 and TRBJ1-1, with D unresolved. V lost 4 bases and J lost 1, with 10 bases in between. Germline lookup yields CDR1 LGHNA and CDR2 YSLEER. The CDR3 consists of 14 residues. The CDR3 coding sequence is TGCGCCAGCAGCCTCCAACAGCGGAACACTGAAGCTTTCTTT. Translation gives CASSLQQRNTEAFF.

This clonotype showed up many times. The chain has TRBV7-8 and TRBJ2-1; a weak D match, TRBD2 (6 bases). V was trimmed by 3 bases and J by 5 bases, leaving 17 bases between them. The germline V gene encodes CDR1 SGHVS and CDR2 FQNEAQ. The CDR3 length is 16 residues. This CDR3 reads CASSFYRLVSHNEQFF. The DNA for the CDR3 is TGTGCCAGCAGCTTTTATCGACTAGTTTCCCACAATGAGCAGTTCTTC.

In its sample, this clonotype was seen many times. The chain is built from TRBV30 and TRBJ1-3; TRBD1 might be the D (5 bases). There are 14 residues in the CDR3. The ends were cut back, 0 bases at V and 0 bases at J, with 6 bases in the middle. Looked up from germline, CDR1 is GTSNPN and CDR2 is SVGIG (reference sequence). CDR3 region: CAWSVGGSGNTIYF. The DNA for the CDR3 is TGTGCCTGGAGTGTGGGGGGCTCTGGAAACACCATATATTTT.

By share of the sample, this clonotype is medium-sized. For the CDR3, the DNA is TGTGCCAGCAGCTTAGCCCTCCGGGGTGGCTACACCTTC. It is translated as CASSLALRGGYTF. The V gene is TRBV7-2, the J gene TRBJ1-2; D call uncertain. The CDR3 is 13 residues long. The germline V and J ends were trimmed by 0 bases and 7 bases, with 9 bases remaining between them. The germline gives CDR1 SGHTA, CDR2 FQGNSA.

This clonotype is labeled as medium-sized (0.01 to 0.1%). The CDR3 sequence: CASSPGLAGPEETQYF. CDR3 DNA: TGTGCCAGCAGCCCAGGACTAGCGGGACCGGAAGAGACCCAGTACTTC. This chain joins TRBV7-8 and TRBJ2-5; 12 nucleotides agree with TRBD2. CDR1 and CDR2 (germline): SGHVS, FQNEAQ. The V gene end was trimmed by 5 bases and the J gene end by 3 bases; junction bases not matched to a gene: 7. The CDR3 covers 16 residues.

By share, this clonotype ranks as medium-sized (0.01 to 0.1%). The chain has TRBV7-3 and TRBJ2-2; 12 positions match TRBD1. The CDR3 has 16 amino acids. V shed 0 bases and J 6 bases; nucleotides not matched to a gene: 2. Germline assignment: CDR1 SGHTA and CDR2 FQGTGA. CDR3 sequence reads: CASSLTGTGGSGELFF. The CDR3 DNA reads TGTGCCAGCAGCTTAACAGGGACAGGGGGCTCCGGGGAGCTGTTTTTT.

This clonotype has a count of ten or more. CDR3 in amino acids: CASSQGGPAQTQYF. Here the CDR3 DNA reads TGCGCCAGCAGCCAAGGCGGACCCGCGCAGACCCAGTACTTC. The rearrangement joins TRBV4-3 to TRBJ2-5; no clear D gene. The CDR3 is 14 amino acids. Trimming stripped 1 base from V and 6 bases from J, with 12 bases between. Germline V CDR1 and CDR2: LGHNA, YSLEER.

This clonotype is medium-sized (0.01 to 0.1%) by share. This chain links TRBV7-9 with TRBJ1-1; a possible D gene is TRBD1 (5 bases). The CDR3 has 13 residues. Looked up from germline, CDR1 is SEHNR and CDR2 is FQNEAQ (reference sequence). The V end lost 5 bases, the J end lost 6 bases, and 13 bases lay between the germline ends. The chain's CDR3 is CASSRGRGSEAFF. CDR3 DNA: TGTGCCAGCAGCCGTGGACGGGGCTCTGAAGCTTTCTTT.

Within the sample, this clonotype is medium-sized. The chain recombines TRBV6-1 with TRBJ1-1, with D tentatively TRBD1 (5 bases). The CDR3 has 14 amino acids. Trimming stripped 4 bases from V and 1 base from J, with 10 bases between. Germline loops: CDR1 MNHNS, CDR2 SASEGT. CDR3: CASSGVRANTEAFF. Written as DNA, the CDR3 is TGTGCCAGCAGTGGAGTCAGGGCGAACACTGAAGCTTTCTTT.

By share, this clonotype counts as medium-sized. The chain carries TRBV28 and TRBJ2-7; D remains unclear. The germline V gene encodes CDR1 MDHEN and CDR2 SYDVKM. The CDR3 consists of 17 residues. V was trimmed by 5 bases and J by 2 bases, leaving 22 bases between them. The CDR3 spells CASSIPSGYLLPYEQYF. CDR3 bases: TGTGCCAGCAGTATTCCTAGTGGGTACTTATTACCCTACGAGCAGTACTTC. Full variable domain (remainder filled in from reference TRBV28 and TRBJ2-7): DVKVTQSSRYLVKRTGEKVFLECVQDMDHENMFWYRQDPGLGLRLIYFSYDVKMKEKGDIPEGYSVSREKKERFSLILESASTNQTSMYLCASSIPSGYLLPYEQYFGPGTRLTVT.

This clonotype has at least ten counts. The CDR3 region is CASSYRYEQYF. The DNA for the CDR3 is TGTGCCAGCAGTTACCGCTACGAGCAGTACTTC. The genes are TRBV6-5 and TRBJ2-7; D ambiguous. The V gene's germline CDR1 is MNHEY and CDR2 SVGAGI. The CDR3 totals 11 residues. V was pared by 2 bases and J by 3 bases, with 2 bases between.

This clonotype rates as medium-sized. This CDR3 is CSVEPRTRGAGELFF. The CDR3 DNA reads as TGCAGCGTTGAACCAAGGACCAGGGGCGCCGGGGAGCTGTTTTTT. The chain carries TRBV29-1 and TRBJ2-2; possible D gene TRBD1, 6 bases. The CDR3 contains 15 residues. The germline V gene has CDR1 SQVTM and CDR2 ANQGSEA. Deletions cut 2 bases from V and 6 bases from J, with 16 bases between.

This clonotype was observed a few times. The V and J genes are TRBV18 and TRBJ2-2; tentatively, D is TRBD2 (6 bases). The V and J ends lost 2 bases and 7 bases respectively, with 8 bases between them. The CDR3 is 13 residues long. In germline, CDR1 is KGHSH, CDR2 LQKENI. CDR3 in amino acids: CASSPAGIGELFF. The CDR3, as DNA: TGTGCCAGCTCACCAGCGGGGATCGGGGAGCTGTTTTTT.

This clonotype was seen ten or more times. This chain's CDR3 is CASRSPRGVTTLGHGEQFF. The CDR3, as DNA: TGTGCCAGCAGGAGTCCTAGGGGTGTGACGACTCTAGGCCATGGTGAGCAGTTCTTC. This chain joins TRBV11-2 and TRBJ2-1, with D possibly matching TRBD1 (5 bases). CDR3 length: 19 residues. Germline V gene sequence: CDR1 SGHAT, CDR2 FQNNGV. Between the trimmed V and J ends, which lost 6 bases and 9 bases, there was a span of 33 bases.

This clonotype has at least ten counts. This chain connects TRBV5-4 to TRBJ2-3; D may be TRBD1 (6 bases). Germline V gene data show CDR1 as SGHNT and CDR2 as YYREEE (reference sequence). This CDR3 has 15 residues. The V gene lost 0 bases and the J gene lost 2 bases, with 10 bases spanning the gap. CDR3 residues: CASSLGTAHTDTQYF. The CDR3 coding sequence is TGTGCCAGCAGCTTGGGGACAGCACACACAGATACGCAGTATTTT.

The gene calls are TRBV24-1 and TRBJ2-7; perhaps TRBD1 as D (6 bases). The CDR3 covers 11 residues. V gave up 3 bases and J gave up 9 bases, with 8 bases separating them. Germline values: CDR1 KGHDR, CDR2 SFDVKD. The CDR3 is CATSDPRGQYF. The CDR3 region has the DNA TGTGCCACCAGTGATCCCAGGGGGCAGTACTTC.

This clonotype has at least ten counts. The rearrangement links TRBV15 to TRBJ1-2; unclear D gene. Deletions cut 0 bases from V and 4 bases from J, with 12 bases between. Germline CDR1 reads LNHNV; CDR2 reads YYDKDF (reference sequence). There are 15 residues in the CDR3. CDR3 residues: CATSREGGTSYGYTF. The DNA for the CDR3 is TGTGCCACCAGCAGAGAAGGTGGTACTTCCTATGGCTACACCTTC.

The sample holds a few counts of this clonotype. The chain has TRBV6-6 and TRBJ1-6; possibly TRBD1 for D (5 bases). CDR3 length equals 16 residues. V dropped 6 bases and J dropped 9 bases, with 21 bases sitting between them. Germline CDR1 reads MNHNY; CDR2 reads SVGAGI (reference sequence). Written as DNA, the CDR3 is TGTGCCAGCAGCCAGGGACCGGGGAATCCTGGTTCACCCCTCCACTTT. This encodes CASSQGPGNPGSPLHF.

In this sample, this clonotype is medium-sized. The chain recombines TRBV5-4 with TRBJ2-1; 8 bases align to TRBD2. Unmatched junction bases numbered 3, after V lost 0 bases and J lost 4 bases. The germline gives CDR1 SGHNT, CDR2 YYREEE (reference sequence). The length of the CDR3 is 15 residues. This CDR3 is CASSLGAGGYNEQFF. The DNA for the CDR3 is TGTGCCAGCAGCTTGGGTGCGGGAGGTTACAATGAGCAGTTCTTC.

This clonotype has a count of ten or more. The V gene is TRBV7-2, the J gene TRBJ2-3; TRBD2 matches 11 bases. With V trimmed by 3 bases and J by 8 bases, 10 bases remained unmatched. The CDR3 is made up of 16 amino acids. Germline CDR1 is SGHTA and CDR2 is FQGNSA. The chain's CDR3 is CASSFGGTSGIATQYF. The CDR3 nucleotides read TGTGCCAGCAGCTTTGGCGGGACTAGCGGTATTGCTACGCAGTATTTT.

This clonotype is labeled as medium-sized. The V and J genes are TRBV6-5 and TRBJ1-5; D unclear. From germline, CDR1 is MNHEY and CDR2 SVGAGI. The CDR3 is made up of 13 amino acids. V was shortened by 8 bases and J by 3 bases, with 11 bases between the two germline ends. The CDR3 reads CASSRLLNQPQHF. DNA of the CDR3: TGTGCCAGCTCAAGGTTACTCAATCAGCCCCAGCATTTT.

The table lists this clonotype with many counts. The rearrangement links TRBV20-1 to TRBJ2-7; D is unclear. The CDR3 consists of 13 residues. Trimming took off 1 base at V and 5 bases at J, with 12 bases between the two ends. Germline loops: CDR1 DFQATT, CDR2 SNEGSKA (reference sequence). CDR3 amino acids: CSARGLGRDEQYF. The CDR3, as DNA: TGCAGTGCTAGAGGTCTAGGACGGGACGAGCAGTACTTC.

This clonotype was found many times. The chain uses TRBV7-8 and TRBJ1-4, with D uncertain. This CDR3 is 16 amino acids long. Trimming took 4 bases from V and 12 from J, leaving 24 bases between them. Germline V gene sequence: CDR1 SGHVS, CDR2 FQNEAQ. CDR3 loop: CASSSRARMMGGELFF. The DNA for the CDR3 is TGTGCCAGCAGCTCCCGGGCCCGCATGATGGGTGGGGAACTGTTTTTT.

This clonotype was recorded at least ten times. J is TRBJ1-1 and V is TRBV4-2; TRBD1 aligns across 10 bases. The J segment lost 4 bases and the V segment lost 0 bases, leaving 11 bases of the junction unmatched. The germline CDR1 and CDR2 sequences are LGHNA and YNFKEQ. This CDR3 comprises 18 residues. The CDR3 DNA sequence: TGTGCCAGCAGCCAAGAGAGCCCGGGACAGGGGAGTTTCACTGAAGCTTTCTTT. Residues: CASSQESPGQGSFTEAFF.